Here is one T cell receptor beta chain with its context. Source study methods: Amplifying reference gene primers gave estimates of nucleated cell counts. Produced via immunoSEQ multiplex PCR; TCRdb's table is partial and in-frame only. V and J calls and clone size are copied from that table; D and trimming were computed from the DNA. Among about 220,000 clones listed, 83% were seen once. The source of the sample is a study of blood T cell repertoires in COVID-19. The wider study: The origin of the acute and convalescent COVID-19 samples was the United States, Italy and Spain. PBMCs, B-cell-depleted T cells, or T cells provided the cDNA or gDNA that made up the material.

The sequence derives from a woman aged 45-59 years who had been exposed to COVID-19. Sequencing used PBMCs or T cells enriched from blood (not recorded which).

This CDR3 reads CASSLAAGGLVGNTEAFF. The CDR3 nucleotides read TGCGCCAGCAGCTTGGCAGCCGGGGGGTTAGTAGGGAACACTGAAGCTTTCTTT. The rearrangement joins TRBV5-1 to TRBJ1-1, with a weak D call TRBD1 (5 bases). Germline V lookup: CDR1 SGHRS, CDR2 YFSETQ. V was clipped by 0 bases and J by 1 base, with 19 bases between them. The CDR3 loop spans 18 amino acids.